This T cell receptor (beta chain) was recovered during a study of CD8 T cells in Susac syndrome. The V gene end was trimmed by 3 bases and the J gene end by 0 bases; junction bases not matched to a gene: 7. CDR3 length equals 16 residues. Germline CDR1 MGHRA, CDR2 YSYEKL. The authors reverse transcribed about 0.45 to 1 ug RNA with random hexamers. TCRdb re-derived calls from the immunoSEQ multiplex PCR reads in MiXCR, one entry per CDR3 protein. This sample carries 95,000 to 150,000 distinct CDR3 sequences, roughly 94% of them seen once, and the ten largest clones take about 0.3%. This chain links TRBV4-1 with TRBJ2-7, with TRBD1 matching 8 bases. Sequenced input: CD8+ T cells from PBMCs. This clonotype originated in a human donor with Susac syndrome. The CDR3 nucleotides are TGCGCCAGCAGCCAGAGACAGGGGACACTCTCCTACGAGCAGTACTTC. Amino acids: CASSQRQGTLSYEQYF.